This T cell receptor (beta chain) was identified during a study of shared clonotypes between healthy human individuals. TCRdb's copy holds only in-frame clones and misses some; the assay was immunoSEQ multiplex PCR. This repertoire shows approximately 1,000,000 clones, around 78% found once; its top ten account for about 0.52%. Specimen: memory CD4+ T cells from PBMCs. As for subset: CD45RA-negative fraction. The receptor comes from a young man in good health. Some clones in this sample may be carry-over from other donors' samples.

CDR3 coding DNA: TGCAGCGTTCCTATTATTGACAGGGTAACCTACAATGAGCAGTTCTTC. Translating gives CSVPIIDRVTYNEQFF. This rearrangement joins TRBV29-1 to TRBJ2-1; 7 bases agree with TRBD1. With 5 bases clipped from V and 2 bases from J, the junction kept 12 bases outside the gene matches. The CDR3 extends over 16 amino acids. Germline values: CDR1 SQVTM, CDR2 ANQGSEA.